One sample yielded the 32 T cell receptor delta chains listed below, sequenced in a study of gammadelta T cells in human blood. TCRdb redid clone calling on the RT-PCR reads using CATT. The table has about 580 delta-chain clones, under 50% seen once. Specimen: Vgamma9Vdelta2 gamma-delta T cells from cord blood. Every receptor here comes from a newborn.

Comment on this clone: With only one base between it and a far larger clone, this is likely a read error. The chain has TRDV2 and TRDJ2; the match to TRDD3 covers 10 bases. The CDR3 has 19 amino acids. CDR1 and CDR2 from the germline V gene are GEAIGNYY and EKD. The DNA of the CDR3 is TGTGCCTGTGACACGTATTACGACCCGGGGGATACGATGACAGCACAACGCTTCTTT. Its protein is CACDTYYDPGDTMTAQRFF.

This clone rates as large. The chain recombines TRDV2 with TRDJ3; 8 bases align to TRDD3. Unmatched junction bases numbered 12, after V lost 3 bases and J lost 0 bases. The CDR3 extends over 20 amino acids. Per germline, CDR1 GEAIGNYY and CDR2 EKD. The CDR3 DNA reads as TGTGCCTGTGACGAGAACTGGGGGGCACCACGCTCCTGGGACACCCGACAGATGTTTTTC. It specifies CACDENWGAPRSWDTRQMFF.

The table lists this clone with a few counts. The chain employs TRDV2 and TRDJ1; 10 bases match TRDD3. The V gene's germline CDR1 is GEAIGNYY and CDR2 EKD. The junction had 1 base not matched to a gene; V was cut back by 5 bases and J by 11 bases. The length of the CDR3 is 10 residues. Here the CDR3 reads CACGGIRLIF. The CDR3 nucleotides read TGTGCCTGTGGGGGGATACGCCTCATCTTT.

This clone has just a few counts. A far larger clone is off by one base, so a read error is likely. The V call is TRDV2, the J call TRDJ1; D unresolved. This CDR3 spans 15 amino acids. From germline, CDR1 is GEAIGNYY and CDR2 EKD. DNA for the CDR3: TGTGCCCGTGACATCTTGGGACCCAAACGGGATAAACTCATCTTT. It translates to CARDILGPKRDKLIF.

This clone has a handful of counts. The gene calls are TRDV2 and TRDJ3, with 11 bases aligning to TRDD3. The CDR3 length is 19 residues. CDR1 and CDR2 from the germline V gene are GEAIGNYY and EKD. After removal of 0 bases from V and 0 bases from J, the junction contained 3 bases not matched to a gene. The CDR3 sequence: CACDTYWGISSWDTRQMFF. DNA for the CDR3: TGTGCCTGTGACACCTACTGGGGGATAAGCTCCTGGGACACCCGACAGATGTTTTTC.

As regards this clone: This is likely an artifact of a read error, given a far larger clone one base away. The chain has TRDV2 and TRDJ3; 11 nucleotides line up with TRDD3. The germline V gene encodes CDR1 GEAIGNYY and CDR2 EKD. This CDR3 comprises 18 residues. The CDR3 DNA reads as TGTGCCTGTGACACCGCTGGGGGATACTCCTGGGACACCCGACTGATGTTTTTC. Translated: CACDTAGGYSWDTRLMFF.

About this clone itself: This may stem from a read error, because a much larger clone lies one nucleotide away. The chain uses TRDV2 and TRDJ1, with a tentative D call TRDD3 (6 bases). Germline CDR1 GEAIGNYY, CDR2 EKD. V was pared by 3 bases and J by 0 bases, with 10 bases between. The CDR3 spans 14 residues. CDR3 in DNA: TGTGCCTGTGACCCCTGGGGATACACCGATAAACTCATCTTT. Translation: CACDPWGYTDKLIF.

This clone was counted a few times. V gene TRDV2 combines with J gene TRDJ1; 13 bases fit TRDD3. J lost 3 bases, V lost 2 bases, and 8 bases had no gene match. The germline V gene has CDR1 GEAIGNYY and CDR2 EKD. CDR3 size: 17 residues. The CDR3 loop is CACDMVGTGGYADKLIF. The CDR3 coding sequence is TGTGCCTGTGACATGGTAGGAACTGGGGGATACGCCGATAAACTCATCTTT.

In the case of this clone: A far larger clone differs by one base, so this is likely a read error. The chain employs TRDV2 and TRDJ1; 7 bases match TRDD3. The CDR3 has 13 residues. CDR1 is GEAIGNYY, CDR2 EKD, per germline. This CDR3 reads CACDTWGTDKRIF. The CDR3 DNA reads as TGTGCCTGTGACACCTGGGGGACCGATAAACGCATCTTT.

This clone is labeled as medium-sized. Within the sample, other DNA sequences also encode this same CDR3. The V gene is TRDV2, the J gene TRDJ3, with 8 bases that match TRDD3. V shed 0 bases, J shed 0 bases, and the junction held 0 bases outside the gene matches. Germline CDR1 is GEAIGNYY and CDR2 is EKD. The CDR3 sequence is 17 residues long. The CDR3 here is CACDTGGYSWDTRQMFF. The CDR3 region has the DNA TGTGCCTGTGACACCGGGGGATACTCCTGGGACACCCGACAGATGTTTTTC.

A note on this clone: Since a much larger clone is just one base distant, this may be a read error. This chain connects TRDV2 to TRDJ3; 12 bases agree with TRDD3. Germline CDR1 and CDR2: GEAIGNYY and EKD. The CDR3 length is 20 residues. The CDR3 spells CACDPLLGDTLSWDTRRMFF. In DNA form, the CDR3 reads TGTGCCTGTGACCCTCTACTGGGGGATACTCTATCCTGGGACACCCGACGGATGTTTTTC.

On this clone itself: A read error may be the cause here, since a much bigger clone is one base away. The same CDR3 also results from other DNA sequences found in this sample. The chain employs TRDV2 and TRDJ3; TRDD3 agrees at 9 bases. Germline loops: CDR1 GEAIGNYY, CDR2 EKD. The CDR3 is made up of 18 amino acids. Losses at the gene ends were 1 base for V and 0 bases for J; bases not matched to a gene: 3. The CDR3 sequence is CACDTVLGDSWDTRQMFF. In nucleotides, the CDR3 is TGTGCCTGTGACACAGTACTGGGGGACTCCTGGGACACCCGACAGATGTTTTTC.

This clone has only one observation. A much larger clone differs from this one at a single base, so this may be a read error. The genes are TRDV2 and TRDJ1; 12 bases agree with TRDD3. The CDR3 covers 15 residues. Germline V gives CDR1 GEAIGNYY, CDR2 EKD. The CDR3 DNA follows: TGTGCCTGTGACACCGGACTGGGGGATACCGGTAAACTCATCTTT. It translates to CACDTGLGDTGKLIF.

This chain connects TRDV2 to TRDJ3, with 7 bases fitting TRDD3. V lost 0 bases to trimming and J lost 0 bases; unmatched junction nucleotides: 4. Germline V gene lookup returns CDR1 GEAIGNYY and CDR2 EKD. This CDR3 has 18 residues. The CDR3 region is CACDTVGESSWDTRQMFF. The DNA of the CDR3 is TGTGCCTGTGACACCGTGGGGGAGAGCTCCTGGGACACCCGACAGATGTTTTTC.

By share, this clone counts as large. This chain connects TRDV2 to TRDJ3; 10 bases align to TRDD3. This CDR3 is built from 16 residues. J lost 5 bases, V lost 0 bases, and 0 bases had no gene match. CDR1 GEAIGNYY and CDR2 EKD come from the germline V gene. For the CDR3, the DNA is TGTGCCTGTGACACCTGGGGGATACGGGACACCCGACAGATGTTTTTC. It translates to CACDTWGIRDTRQMFF.

In regard to this clone: It is likely a read error: a sequence one base away is far more abundant. V gene TRDV2 combines with J gene TRDJ3; 7 bases line up with TRDD3. In germline, CDR1 is GEAIGNYY, CDR2 EKD. J was trimmed by 2 bases and V by 2 bases; bases with no gene match: 11. The CDR3 is made up of 19 amino acids. In DNA form, the CDR3 reads TGTGCCTGTGACATCGTACTGGGGACCAGCGCCTGGGACACCCGACAGATGTTTTTC. Its translation is CACDIVLGTSAWDTRQMFF.

Relative to its sample, this clone is large. The chain employs TRDV2 and TRDJ1, with D perhaps matching TRDD3 (5 bases). The length of the CDR3 is 20 residues. Per germline, CDR1 GEAIGNYY and CDR2 EKD. V dropped 1 base and J dropped 0 bases, with 26 bases sitting between them. The CDR3 reads CACDTGGLSYGVSYTDKLIF. The CDR3 nucleotides read TGTGCCTGTGACACGGGGGGGCTGAGTTATGGTGTCTCCTACACCGATAAACTCATCTTT.

This clone was detected only a few times. This chain connects TRDV2 to TRDJ2; 13 nucleotides match TRDD3. This CDR3 comprises 20 residues. CDR1 GEAIGNYY and CDR2 EKD come from the germline V gene. J was trimmed by 0 bases and V by 0 bases; bases with no gene match: 9. The CDR3 here is CACDTVTGGYAGPLTAQLFF. The CDR3, as DNA: TGTGCCTGTGACACCGTTACTGGGGGATACGCGGGGCCTTTGACAGCACAACTCTTCTTT.

The gene calls are TRDV2 and TRDJ1; TRDD3 matches 9 bases. Germline V gene sequence: CDR1 GEAIGNYY, CDR2 EKD. This CDR3 spans 16 amino acids. With V trimmed by 0 bases and J by 3 bases, 7 bases remained unmatched. The CDR3 nucleotides read TGTGCCTGTGACACCGGATGGGGGATAGGGCCCGATAAACTCATCTTT. It codes for CACDTGWGIGPDKLIF.

In regard to this clone: Since a far larger clone is one base different, this is likely a read error. The V call is TRDV2, the J call TRDJ2; TRDD3 aligns across 11 bases. After removal of 5 bases from V and 0 bases from J, the junction contained 7 bases not matched to a gene. The CDR3 has 17 amino acids. Germline V gene sequence: CDR1 GEAIGNYY, CDR2 EKD. CDR3 bases: TGTGCCTGTGGCGGGGTTGGGGGATACGCTTTGACAGCACAACTCTTCTTT. Its protein product is CACGGVGGYALTAQLFF.

The sample holds a few counts of this clone. This chain connects TRDV2 to TRDJ2; TRDD3 agrees at 10 bases. Germline lookup yields CDR1 GEAIGNYY and CDR2 EKD. CDR3 length: 16 residues. Losses at the gene ends were 1 base for V and 5 bases for J; bases not matched to a gene: 6. The CDR3 is CACDTGWGIHTAQLFF. For the CDR3, the DNA is TGTGCCTGTGACACTGGGTGGGGGATACATACAGCACAACTCTTCTTT.

Comment on this clone: Possible read error: a much larger clone is one base away. At the DNA level, this CDR3 is encoded by other sequences in the same sample as well. The chain combines TRDV2 with TRDJ3, with 10 bases matching TRDD3. The germline V gene encodes CDR1 GEAIGNYY and CDR2 EKD. The CDR3 length is 20 residues. The CDR3 region is CACDTVLGDISSWDTRQMFF. In DNA, the CDR3 is TGTGCCTGTGACACCGTTCTGGGGGATATAAGCTCCTGGGACACGCGACAGATGTTTTTC.

This clone appeared a few times. The rearrangement joins TRDV2 to TRDJ1; 10 positions match TRDD3. Germline lookup yields CDR1 GEAIGNYY and CDR2 EKD. The CDR3 length is 15 residues. The junction had 5 bases not matched to a gene; V was cut back by 3 bases and J by 2 bases. The CDR3 nucleotides are TGTGCCTGTGACTCTCTACTGGGGGATACCGATAAACTCATCTTT. Its protein product is CACDSLLGDTDKLIF.

This clone is deemed large. The chain combines TRDV2 with TRDJ3, with 11 bases that match TRDD3. CDR3 length: 19 residues. The ends lost 0 bases at V and 1 base at J; junction bases unmatched: 4. CDR1 GEAIGNYY and CDR2 EKD come from the germline V gene. The CDR3 region is CACDTVLGDRSWDTRQMFF. Written as DNA, the CDR3 is TGTGCCTGTGACACCGTACTGGGGGATAGGTCCTGGGACACCCGACAGATGTTTTTC.

By proportion, this clone is medium-sized. This chain joins TRDV2 and TRDJ1; D is possibly TRDD3 (5 bases). The CDR3 is made up of 16 amino acids. CDR1 is GEAIGNYY, CDR2 EKD, per germline. The V and J ends lost 0 bases and 2 bases respectively, with 15 bases between them. The CDR3 DNA follows: TGTGCCTGTGACACCGTAGTCCCCGGGGGTACCGATAAACTCATCTTT. It translates to CACDTVVPGGTDKLIF.

As concerns this clone: This likely stems from a read error, as it lies one base from a far larger clone. The J gene is TRDJ1, the V gene TRDV2; 10 bases align to TRDD3. The CDR3 covers 14 residues. Germline assignment: CDR1 GEAIGNYY and CDR2 EKD. CDR3 bases: TGTGCCTGTGACACTGGGGGATACACCGAAAAACTCATCTTT. As protein: CACDTGGYTEKLIF.

Concerning this clone: A far larger clone is one base from this, pointing to a likely read error. V and J are TRDV2 and TRDJ3; TRDD3 aligns across 7 bases. Germline V lookup: CDR1 GEAIGNYY, CDR2 EKD. V lost 5 bases and J lost 0; bases outside the gene matches: 6. This CDR3 spans 17 amino acids. CDR3 loop: CACGWGAFSWDTRQMFF. In DNA form, the CDR3 reads TGTGCCTGTGGCTGGGGGGCCTTCTCCTGGGACACCCGACAGATGTTTTTC.

As regards this clone: It is likely a read error: a sequence one base away is far more abundant. The sample holds other DNA sequences that translate to the same CDR3. This chain connects TRDV2 to TRDJ3; TRDD3 agrees at 7 bases. The CDR3 runs 19 residues. Per germline, CDR1 GEAIGNYY and CDR2 EKD. The CDR3 nucleotides read TGTGCCTGTGACATCGTACTGGGGACCAGCTCCTGGGACACTCGACAGATGTTTTTC. This codes for CACDIVLGTSSWDTRQMFF.

In this sample, this clone turned up a few times. The rearrangement uses TRDV2 and TRDJ3; 10 bases line up with TRDD3. Unmatched junction bases numbered 3, after V lost 1 base and J lost 1 base. Per the germline V gene, CDR1 is GEAIGNYY and CDR2 is EKD. The CDR3 contains 18 residues. CDR3 loop: CACDTGGYNSWDTRQMFF. Here the CDR3 DNA reads TGTGCCTGTGACACTGGGGGATACAATTCCTGGGACACCCGACAGATGTTTTTC.

As concerns this clone: A much larger clone differs by one base, so this may be a read error. The V call is TRDV2, the J call TRDJ1; TRDD3 aligns across 10 bases. Germline loops: CDR1 GEAIGNYY, CDR2 EKD. The CDR3 is 18 amino acids. The CDR3 coding sequence is TGTGCCTGTGTCCTACGCTGGGGGATAAGTGGAGGAACCGATAATCTCATCTTT. This gives the protein CACVLRWGISGGTDNLIF.

The chain uses TRDV2 and TRDJ1; TRDD3 matches at 9 bases. V shed 4 bases, J shed 4 bases, and the junction held 9 bases outside the gene matches. This CDR3 has 15 residues. Germline CDR1 and CDR2: GEAIGNYY and EKD. This chain's CDR3 is CACDPVLGDSDKLIF. The DNA for the CDR3 is TGTGCCTGTGATCCGGTACTGGGGGACAGCGATAAACTCATCTTT.

This clone is judged large (0.1 to 1%). This chain uses TRDV2 with TRDJ1; 10 bases fit TRDD3. This CDR3 has 18 amino acids. V lost 0 bases and J lost 2; bases outside the gene matches: 11. The germline gives CDR1 GEAIGNYY, CDR2 EKD. CDR3 sequence (DNA): TGTGCCTGTGACACCGGGGGATTCGGGGGATACGCGACCGATAAACTCATCTTT. Its protein is CACDTGGFGGYATDKLIF.